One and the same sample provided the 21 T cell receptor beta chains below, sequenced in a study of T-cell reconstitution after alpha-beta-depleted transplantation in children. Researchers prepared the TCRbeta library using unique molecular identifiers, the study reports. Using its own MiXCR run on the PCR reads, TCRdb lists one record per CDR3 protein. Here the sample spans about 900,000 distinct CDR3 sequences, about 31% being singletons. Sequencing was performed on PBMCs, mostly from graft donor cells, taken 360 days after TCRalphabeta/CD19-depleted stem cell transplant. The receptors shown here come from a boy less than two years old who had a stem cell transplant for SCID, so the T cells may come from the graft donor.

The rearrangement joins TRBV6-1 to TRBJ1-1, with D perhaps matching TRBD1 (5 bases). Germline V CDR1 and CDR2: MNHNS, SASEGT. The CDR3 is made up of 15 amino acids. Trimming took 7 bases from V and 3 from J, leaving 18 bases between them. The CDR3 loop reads CASTRAPRGDTEAFF. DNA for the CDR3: TGTGCCAGCACCAGGGCCCCCCGGGGGGACACTGAAGCTTTCTTT.

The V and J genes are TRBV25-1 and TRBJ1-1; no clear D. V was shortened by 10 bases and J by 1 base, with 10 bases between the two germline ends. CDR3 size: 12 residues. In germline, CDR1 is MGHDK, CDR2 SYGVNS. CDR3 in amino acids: CATMDGNTEAFF. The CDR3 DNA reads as TGTGCCACCATGGACGGGAACACTGAAGCTTTCTTT.

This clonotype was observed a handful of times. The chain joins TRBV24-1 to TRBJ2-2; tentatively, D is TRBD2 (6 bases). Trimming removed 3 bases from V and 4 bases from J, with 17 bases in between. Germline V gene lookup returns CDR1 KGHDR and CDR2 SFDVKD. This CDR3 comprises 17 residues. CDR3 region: CATSDPTSPLGTGELFF. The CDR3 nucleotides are TGTGCCACCAGTGATCCCACTAGCCCCCTAGGCACCGGGGAGCTGTTTTTT.

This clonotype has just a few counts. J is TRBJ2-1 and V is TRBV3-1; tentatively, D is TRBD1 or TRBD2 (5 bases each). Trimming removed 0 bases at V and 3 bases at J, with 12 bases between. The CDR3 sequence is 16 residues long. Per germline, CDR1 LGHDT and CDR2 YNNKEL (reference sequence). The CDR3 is CASSQDRGFLYNEQFF. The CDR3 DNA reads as TGTGCCAGCAGCCAAGATCGGGGCTTCCTCTACAATGAGCAGTTCTTC.

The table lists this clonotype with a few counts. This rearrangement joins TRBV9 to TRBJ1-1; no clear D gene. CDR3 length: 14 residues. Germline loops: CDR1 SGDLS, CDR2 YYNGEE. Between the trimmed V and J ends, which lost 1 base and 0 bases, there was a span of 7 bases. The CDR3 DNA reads TGTGCCAGCAGCGTAAACAGTCTGAACACTGAAGCTTTCTTT. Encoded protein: CASSVNSLNTEAFF.

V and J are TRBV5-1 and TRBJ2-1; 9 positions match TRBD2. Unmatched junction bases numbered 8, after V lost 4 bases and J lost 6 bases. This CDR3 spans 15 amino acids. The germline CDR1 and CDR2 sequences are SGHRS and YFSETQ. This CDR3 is CASSRSGGGGNEQFF. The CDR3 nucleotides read TGCGCCAGCAGCCGTAGCGGGGGCGGGGGCAATGAGCAGTTCTTC.

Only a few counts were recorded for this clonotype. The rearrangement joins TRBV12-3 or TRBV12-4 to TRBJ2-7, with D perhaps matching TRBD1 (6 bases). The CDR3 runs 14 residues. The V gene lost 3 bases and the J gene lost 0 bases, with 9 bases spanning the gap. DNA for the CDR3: TGTGCCAGCAGTTTCACGGGACACTCCTACGAGCAGTACTTC. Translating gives CASSFTGHSYEQYF.

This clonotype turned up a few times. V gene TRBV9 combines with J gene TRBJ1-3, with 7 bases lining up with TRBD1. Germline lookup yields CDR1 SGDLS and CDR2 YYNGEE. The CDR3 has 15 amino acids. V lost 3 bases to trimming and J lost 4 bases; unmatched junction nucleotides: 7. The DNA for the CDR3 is TGTGCCAGCAGCGCACAGGGGCTGTCCGGAAACACCATATATTTT. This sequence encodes CASSAQGLSGNTIYF.

The CDR3 sequence is CSARVGVSGNTIYF. In DNA, the CDR3 is TGCAGTGCTAGAGTCGGGGTCTCTGGAAACACCATATATTTT. The chain is built from TRBV20-1 and TRBJ1-3; D not certain. V was shortened by 1 base and J by 0 bases, with 7 bases between the two germline ends. This CDR3 comprises 14 residues. Germline V gene sequence: CDR1 DFQATT, CDR2 SNEGSKA (reference sequence).

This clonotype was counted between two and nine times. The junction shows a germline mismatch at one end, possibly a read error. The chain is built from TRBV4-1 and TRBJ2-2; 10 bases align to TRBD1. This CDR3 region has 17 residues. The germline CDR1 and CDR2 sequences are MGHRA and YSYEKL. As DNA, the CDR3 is TGCGCCAGCAGCCAAGTAGTGGGACAGGGGAACACCGGGGGGCTGTTTTTT. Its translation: CASSQVVGQGNTGGLFF.

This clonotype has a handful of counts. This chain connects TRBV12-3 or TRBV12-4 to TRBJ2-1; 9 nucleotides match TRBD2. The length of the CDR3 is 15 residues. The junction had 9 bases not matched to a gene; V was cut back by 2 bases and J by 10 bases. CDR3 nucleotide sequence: TGTGCCAGCAGTTTATTTAGCGGGGGCCTAGGGGAGCAGTTCTTC. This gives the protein CASSLFSGGLGEQFF.

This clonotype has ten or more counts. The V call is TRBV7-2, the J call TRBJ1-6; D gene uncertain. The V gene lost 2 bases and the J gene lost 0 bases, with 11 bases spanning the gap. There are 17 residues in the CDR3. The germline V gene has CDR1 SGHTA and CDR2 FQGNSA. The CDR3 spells CASSLWPDGSYNSPLHF. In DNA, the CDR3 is TGTGCCAGCAGCTTATGGCCTGACGGCTCCTATAATTCACCCCTCCACTTT. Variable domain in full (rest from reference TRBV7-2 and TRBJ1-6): GAGVSQSPSNKVTEKGKDVELRCDPISGHTALYWYRQSLGQGLEFLIYFQGNSAPDKSGLPSDRFSAERTGGSVSTLTIQRTQQEDSAVYLCASSLWPDGSYNSPLHFGNGTRLTVT.

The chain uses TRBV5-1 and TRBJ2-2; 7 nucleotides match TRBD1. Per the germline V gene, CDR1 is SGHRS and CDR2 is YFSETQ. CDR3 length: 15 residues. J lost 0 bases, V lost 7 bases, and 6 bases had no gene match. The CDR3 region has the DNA TGCGCCAGCGGATCGGGACAGCCGAACACCGGGGAGCTGTTTTTT. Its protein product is CASGSGQPNTGELFF.

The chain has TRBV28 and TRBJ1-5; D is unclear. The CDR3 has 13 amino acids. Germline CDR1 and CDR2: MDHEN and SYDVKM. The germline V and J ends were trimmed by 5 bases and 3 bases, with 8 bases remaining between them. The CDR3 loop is CASSPYTNQPQHF. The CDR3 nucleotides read TGTGCCAGCAGTCCCTACACCAATCAGCCCCAGCATTTT.

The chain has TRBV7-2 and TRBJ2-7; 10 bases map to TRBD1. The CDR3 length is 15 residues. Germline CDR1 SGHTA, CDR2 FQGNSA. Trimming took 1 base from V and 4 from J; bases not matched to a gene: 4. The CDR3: CASSLEGDRGYEQYF. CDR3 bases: TGTGCCAGCAGCTTAGAAGGGGACAGGGGATACGAGCAGTACTTC.

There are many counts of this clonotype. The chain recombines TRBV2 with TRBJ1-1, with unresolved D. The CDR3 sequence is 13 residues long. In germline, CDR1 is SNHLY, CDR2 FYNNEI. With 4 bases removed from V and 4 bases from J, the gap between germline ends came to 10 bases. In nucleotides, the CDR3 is TGTGCCAGCAGTGTTGAAGGAGTCACTGAAGCTTTCTTT. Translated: CASSVEGVTEAFF.

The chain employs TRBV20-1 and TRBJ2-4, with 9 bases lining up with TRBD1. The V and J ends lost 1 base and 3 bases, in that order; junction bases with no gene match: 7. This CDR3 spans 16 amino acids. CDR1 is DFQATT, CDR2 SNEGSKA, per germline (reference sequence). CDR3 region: CSARVPGTGNKNIQYF. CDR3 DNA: TGCAGTGCTAGAGTACCCGGGACAGGGAACAAAAACATTCAGTACTTC.

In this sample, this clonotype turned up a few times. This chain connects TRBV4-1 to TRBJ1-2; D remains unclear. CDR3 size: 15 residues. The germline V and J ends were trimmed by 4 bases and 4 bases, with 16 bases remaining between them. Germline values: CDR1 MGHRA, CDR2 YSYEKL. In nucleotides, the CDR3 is TGCGCCAGCAGCCCCTGTGTTTTACGGTGCTATGGCTACACCTTC. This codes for CASSPCVLRCYGYTF.

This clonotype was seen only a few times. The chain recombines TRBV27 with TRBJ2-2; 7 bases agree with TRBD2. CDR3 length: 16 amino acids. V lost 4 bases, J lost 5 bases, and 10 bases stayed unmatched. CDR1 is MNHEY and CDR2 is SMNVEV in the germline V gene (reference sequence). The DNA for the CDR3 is TGTGCCAGCAGTTCCAGGATCTATAGCGGGACCGGGGAGCTGTTTTTT. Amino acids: CASSSRIYSGTGELFF.

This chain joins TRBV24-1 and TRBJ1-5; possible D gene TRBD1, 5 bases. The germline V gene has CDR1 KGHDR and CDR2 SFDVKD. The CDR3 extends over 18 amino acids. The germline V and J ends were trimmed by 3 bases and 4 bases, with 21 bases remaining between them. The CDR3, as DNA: TGTGCCACCAGTGATAACCGGGACGGCCCACCAACGAATCAGCCCCAGCATTTT. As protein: CATSDNRDGPPTNQPQHF.

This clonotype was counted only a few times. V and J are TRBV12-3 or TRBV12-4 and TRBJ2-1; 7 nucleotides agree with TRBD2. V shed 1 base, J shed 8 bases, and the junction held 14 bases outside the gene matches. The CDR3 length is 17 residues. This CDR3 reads CASSLGGTTSSAHEQFF. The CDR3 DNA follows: TGTGCCAGCAGTTTAGGGGGGACGACTAGCAGTGCCCATGAGCAGTTCTTC.